This T cell receptor (beta chain) was profiled in a study of cytomegalovirus exposure and HLA in healthy donors. Findings and caveats of the study: Later work found most CMV-associated TCR beta chains apparently HLA-restricted. Highly shared sequence variants in one cluster were likely a sequencing artifact. A later analysis associated about 18,000 TCR beta sequences with HLA alleles at a 0.05 false discovery rate.

Germline CDR1 MDHEN, CDR2 SYDVKM. The CDR3 is made up of 11 amino acids. Trimming removed 9 bases from V and 8 bases from J, with 13 bases in between. As for this clone: Its target is unknown.

This PCR relied on a set of 60 Vbeta primers and 13 Jbeta primers. Sequencing was performed with immunoSEQ multiplex PCR; in TCRdb, only in-frame clones are kept and a portion is missing. Recorded for this sample: 45,000 to 70,000 clones. The chain joins TRBV28 to TRBJ1-2; D remains ambiguous. This receptor was obtained from a woman aged 50 to 60 in good health and CMV-seropositive. Sequenced sample: PBMCs. The CDR3 region has the DNA TGTGCCAGTGAGGCGGCGCGCGGCTACACCTTC. It encodes CASEAARGYTF.